The present entry profiles one TCR beta chain with its context. The data stem from a study of blood T cell repertoires in COVID-19. Turning to the study itself: The analysed material was cDNA or gDNA that came from T cells, B-cell-depleted T cells, or PBMCs.

In assigning cohorts, the study relied on participant-reported clinical history. In the study's own analysis: Quantification of nucleated cells was approximated via reference gene primer amplification. Generated by immunoSEQ multiplex PCR, the TCRdb table keeps only in-frame clones and is missing some. That table is the source of V, J and clone size, and D and trimming were worked out from the DNA. The table has a few hundred thousand clones, about 88% seen once. Germline lookup yields CDR1 KGHDR and CDR2 SFDVKD. Trimming pared 3 bases from V and 1 base from J, leaving 14 bases between. CDR3 length: 17 residues.

What was sequenced was PBMCs or T cells enriched from blood (not recorded which). The origin of this receptor is a middle-aged woman who had recovered from COVID-19. The chain links TRBV24-1 to TRBJ2-2; D may be TRBD1 (8 bases). CDR3 nucleotides: TGTGCCACCAGTGATGTGAACAGGGGGGGGAACACCGGGGAGCTGTTTTTT. Its protein product is CATSDVNRGGNTGELFF.